The entry that follows covers one T cell receptor (beta chain) sequence. What antigen it recognizes has not been identified. No base quality information exists; no much larger clone differs at one position. The trim is 1 base for V and 6 bases for J, with a gap of 8 bases between the germline ends. The CDR3 starts with the cysteine, ends with the phenylalanine, and has 12 residues. Only CDR3 DNA remains: 36 bases, in frame from the first base. CDR1 and CDR2 are drawn from the germline V gene: SGHDT, YYEEEE. The cohort consisted of 600 to 700 healthy bone marrow donors. All cohort members were sampled while nominally healthy, although unrecorded immune exposures were likely present. The donor was CMV seropositive and was included in the group of some 290 seropositive cohort members. Each donor provided a peripheral blood sample, and peripheral blood mononuclear cells were used for TCR beta sequencing. Genomic DNA was extracted from the blood cell samples with the Qiagen DNeasy Blood Extraction Kit.

Library method: the immunoSEQ multiplex PCR assay. The multiplex PCR relied on a mix of 60 forward primers for TCR Vbeta segments and 13 reverse primers for TCR Jbeta segments. A multiplex PCR assay on genomic DNA amplified the CDR3 region of rearranged TCR beta genes. Amplified TCR beta libraries were sequenced as 87-base-pair reads on the Illumina HiSeq System. The study's processing was this. A later analysis tallied tens of millions of unique TCR beta chains across the 666 repertoires, and some 10 million of those chains were shared by two or more donors. A nearest-neighbor algorithm error-corrected the raw reads and collapsed the reads into unique sequences, merging closely related sequences to remove PCR and sequencing errors. Alignment of CDR3 sequences to IMGT reference sequences was used to assign V, D and J gene segments. For a sequence to be retained, a match of at least six nucleotides to both a V gene segment and a J gene segment was required. Rearrangements were classified as productive when the CDR3 lacked stop codons and remained in frame with V and J, and all other rearrangements were classified as non-productive. Following IMGT convention, CDR3 was defined as the stretch from the second conserved V-encoded cysteine to the conserved J-encoded phenylalanine. Sequences without an unambiguous match to a single V gene segment were excluded from the earlier analysis of about 630 of the donors. An earlier analysis of several hundred of the donors called V segments functional above 56.7% productive rearrangements and segregating when the between-donor standard deviation exceeded 5%. A statistical classification framework was built to diagnose cytomegalovirus status from the catalog of TCR beta chain sequences. V and J gene assignment, in a later analysis, came from comparing TCR nucleotide sequences with IMGT/GENE-DB human TR gene sequences. The TCRdist pipeline was used in a later analysis to assign CDR3 sequences and most-parsimonious VDJ recombination scenarios. In a later analysis, each TCR beta chain was defined by its CDR3 amino acid sequence together with its V-gene family, and reads lacking a unique V-gene family were excluded. In a later analysis, around 600 highly shared, low-generation-probability nucleotide sequences were removed to address suspected cross-contamination and a sequencing artifact. For each public chain, a later analysis derived a clonal expansion index from normalized ranks of inferred template counts within each repertoire. In a later analysis, generation probabilities were computed with a VDJ recombination model fitted to out-of-frame rearrangements, and the resulting probabilities were checked against IGoR. A later analysis scored TCR-TCR, TCR-HLA and TCR-CMV co-occurrence with hypergeometric tests, applying a repertoire-size bias correction to TCR pairs. In a later analysis, false discovery rates were estimated by permuting HLA or CMV assignments 20 times. In a later analysis, co-occurring TCRs were grouped using DBSCAN, and TCRdist sequence similarity was added for clustering within HLA-allele-positive subsets. Repertoires with fewer than 30,000 or more than 120,000 public chains, plus five repertoires with anomalous nucleotide sharing, were excluded from co-occurrence clustering. TCRdb re-hosts the immuneACCESS table, in-frame sequences only. Its copies lack some clones; in the studies checked, an unresolved V gene accounts for under half of them, and the cause for the rest is not known. The D gene and trimming were derived from the DNA, and the V and J assignments and clone size from that table. Within this sample are approximately 210,000 clones, with around 86% of them counted one time only. The ten largest clonotypes hold about a tenth of the sample.

The sample belongs to a study of cytomegalovirus exposure and HLA in healthy donors (dated by TCRdb to the late 2010s). Some background on the complete study: In an earlier analysis of approximately 500 of the donors, about 260 Gb of sequence data and 90 million to 120 million unique TCR beta sequences from 150 million to 200 million T cells were reported. An early release covering roughly 600 HLA-typed donors comprised roughly 300 gigabases of sequencing data and tens of millions of unique TCR sequences. Among the approximately 400 genotyped donors, 81% belonged to the genetic ancestry cluster associated with self-reported Caucasian donors. The study aimed to test whether cataloging public T cell receptors could reveal signatures of past pathogen exposure. The study profiled the T cell repertoires of some 610 subjects by immunosequencing and related them to cytomegalovirus serostatus. A separate validation cohort of approximately 130 different subjects was used in addition to the roughly 670-subject first cohort. To predict cytomegalovirus infection status, the study combined high-throughput TCR immunosequencing, statistical association of individual TCRs with disease status, and machine learning. A later analysis re-examined previously published TCR beta repertoires from over 500 donors and added high-resolution HLA genotyping to investigate patterns of TCR occurrence. The later analysis used no new phenotypic data to find candidate immune exposures, relying instead on TCR beta sequences and their occurrence across donors. To decide whether each TCR beta V gene segment behaved as functional or pseudogenic, an earlier analysis of some 570 of the donors relied on high-throughput TCR beta sequencing. Alongside the repertoire data, information on donor age, sex, ethnicity and CMV serostatus was compiled. A later genetic analysis took genome-wide SNP genotypes for about three fifths of the 666 donors and used that subset as a discovery cohort. Every repertoire in the discovery cohort had been generated on one and the same sequencing platform. Both class I and class II loci were covered by HLA typing, at four-digit resolution. The number of typed donors differed by locus: roughly 620-640 for A, B, C, DRB1 and DQB1; 500 to 550 for DQA1; approximately 610 for DPA1; and 450 to 480 for DPB1. About five DR-DQ haplotypes were treated as single units for association and clustering because of strong linkage in the cohort. Among about 400 genotyped donors of the cohort, an average of roughly 230,000 unique TCR beta nucleotide sequences was sequenced per donor, of which approximately 19% were non-productive.

Results the study describes overall, beyond this receptor: According to a later genetic analysis, donors in an Asian-associated ancestry cluster had fewer N-insertions in productive TCRs than the approximately 690-donor mean. In a later analysis, most CMV-associated TCR beta chains were found to appear HLA-restricted, with HLA associations seemingly driven largely by CMV exposure. In a later analysis, several top co-occurrence clusters were reported to appear linked to parvovirus B19, influenza, CMV and Epstein-Barr virus. A cluster of highly shared sequence variants was judged likely to represent a technical artifact of the sequencing pipeline. A further reported finding was that TCR beta sequences accurately predicted the HLA-A and HLA-B alleles for most subjects in the first cohort. A few of the identified cytomegalovirus-associated TCR beta chains were confirmed in vitro to be specific for cytomegalovirus antigens. For the cohort, immune exposure information was limited to CMV serostatus. In the study, some 180 TCR beta chains were listed as associated with cytomegalovirus. It was suggested by the authors that the approach could potentially be generalized to other disease states and immunological phenotypes. When HLA alleles, especially DR and DQ, strongly co-occurred, attributing TCR associations to individual alleles was difficult. Linkage disequilibrium might explain the correlated functional status among segregating V segments, but an unknown experimental factor could not be excluded. A later analysis found that HLA-associated TCR beta chains were more clonally expanded and had lower generation probabilities than equally common non-associated chains. Some IMGT-functional V segments, including TRBV6-2 and TRBV6-3, could not be distinguished by the 87-base-pair reads and were therefore excluded. The presence/absence analyses assumed that sequencing depth was roughly uniform across donors, and that assumption may not be true. Across donors, most TCR sequences were observed very rarely, whereas some public TCRs were present in many individuals. V-gene and J-gene trimming of TCR beta chains was associated with a missense DCLRE1C variant in a later genetic analysis, and the association was replicated in an independent cohort. In a later analysis, TCR association rates were found to vary across HLA loci, with the most associated TCRs seen for DRB1 alleles and the fewest for HLA-C alleles. A later analysis associated roughly 17,000 TCR beta sequences with specific HLA alleles at a false discovery rate of 0.05. Around 16 rarely observed V segments, including chromosome 9 orphons, were excluded from the earlier analysis of several hundred of the donors because counts were too low. In an earlier analysis of several hundred of the donors, most TCR beta V segments were observed in productive rearrangements about 90% or about 30% of the time, broadly matching IMGT annotations. The classifier was reported to diagnose cytomegalovirus status with high specificity and sensitivity in both the original cohort and the validation cohort. Only TCR beta chains were sequenced in this cohort, and the absence of alpha or paired-chain data limited detectable features. Because HLA typing was missing for some donors at each locus, association tests included only the typed subset.

The sample taken for sequencing was PBMCs. The clonotype was recovered from a woman in her forties or fifties in good health and CMV-seropositive. The sequence is built from TRBV5-6 and TRBJ2-7, with no D gene named confidently. The CDR3 reads CASSLSPGEQYF. The sequence in DNA is TGTGCCAGCAGCTTGTCGCCCGGCGAGCAGTACTTC.